This T cell receptor beta chain was captured in a study of T cells in Graves' hyperthyroidism and ophthalmopathy. Overall study results and limits: Most thyroid clonotypes expanded above 0.001 were also detected in blood.

Germline CDR1 reads SGHTA; CDR2 reads FQGTGA. The V and J ends lost 5 bases and 2 bases, in that order; junction bases with no gene match: 11. The CDR3 has 16 amino acids. The investigators amplified TCR beta CDR3 regions from RNA transcripts. TCR CDR3 underwent first-round RT-PCR with the HTBI primer set. TCRdb reprocessed the multiplex PCR reads with MiXCR, giving one entry per CDR3 protein. Here the sample spans roughly 500,000 distinct CDR3 sequences, under 60% being singletons. A word on this clonotype: Antigen specificity is unknown.

Material for sequencing was peripheral blood or thyroid tissue (not recorded which). The chain joins TRBV7-3 to TRBJ1-1; TRBD1 agrees at 7 bases. The receptor comes from an adult woman with Graves' disease, either hyperthyroidism or ophthalmopathy (not recorded which). CDR3 sequence: CASSVDGTASNTEAFF. The CDR3 region has the DNA TGTGCCAGCAGCGTAGACGGGACAGCGTCAAACACTGAAGCTTTCTTT. Looking up the rest from reference TRBV7-3 and TRBJ1-1 gives the full variable domain: GAGVSQTPSNKVTEKGKYVELRCDPISGHTALYWYRQSLGQGPEFLIYFQGTGAADDSGLPNDRFFAVRPEGSVSTLKIQRTERGDSAVYLCASSVDGTASNTEAFFGQGTRLTVV.